These 2 T cell receptor beta chains share one sample of origin, sequenced in a study of cytomegalovirus exposure and HLA in healthy donors. PCR employed 60 Vbeta and 13 Jbeta primers. Clones were read by immunoSEQ multiplex PCR, and TCRdb kept only the in-frame ones, dropping some. Of tens of thousands of clones in the sample, roughly three quarters are singletons; the top ten hold roughly 14%. The sample comprised PBMCs. The origin of the receptors is a woman aged 35 to 49 in good health and CMV-seropositive.

V usage is TRBV4-3 and J usage is TRBJ2-1; no reliable D call. The germline gives CDR1 LGHNA, CDR2 YSLEER. This CDR3 has 16 amino acids. V was pared by 3 bases and J by 1 base, with 13 bases between. CDR3 sequence: CASSHVLGGSYNEQFF. CDR3 DNA sequence: TGCGCCAGCAGCCATGTGCTAGGTGGGTCCTACAATGAGCAGTTCTTC.

The gene calls are TRBV10-3 and TRBJ2-2; D might be TRBD1 (6 bases). The CDR3 extends over 16 amino acids. The V gene's germline CDR1 is ENHRY and CDR2 SYGVKD. V was shortened by 2 bases and J by 1 base, with 11 bases between the two germline ends. As DNA, the CDR3 is TGTGCCATCAGTGAGAGGAGACAGGAGAACACCGGGGAGCTGTTTTTT. Protein product: CAISERRQENTGELFF.